Detailed here is one TCR beta chain. Individual cDNA molecules in this library carried unique molecular identifiers. TCRdb called the RACE reads again in MiXCR, with one record for every CDR3 protein. The table lists about 300,000 distinct CDR3 sequences, 5.5% of them singletons. This sample was taken from a study of human T cells and chemical hapten exposure. Study-wide background: Small pooled library volume differences chiefly drove per-sample TCR yield variation.

Sample time point: pre-sensitization, week 0. Treatment described: therapeutic diphenylcyclopropenone sensitization with weekly scalp DPC. Non-pregnant alopecia patients aged 18 to 70, suitable for DPC therapy. Unfractionated whole blood served as the source for total RNA extraction. Germline lookup yields CDR1 LGHNA and CDR2 YNFKEQ. This CDR3 contains 15 residues. V dropped 1 base and J dropped 7 bases, with 11 bases sitting between them. The receptor was derived from a young woman with alopecia areata. Some clones in this sample may be carry-over from other donors' samples. The V and J genes are TRBV4-2 and TRBJ1-6; maybe TRBD1 (6 bases). The sequences come from whole blood, collected in connection with sensitization to the hapten diphenylcyclopropenone (DPC). Here the CDR3 reads CASSQVRTANSPLHF. The CDR3 DNA reads TGTGCCAGCAGCCAAGTGAGGACAGCAAATTCACCCCTCCACTTT.